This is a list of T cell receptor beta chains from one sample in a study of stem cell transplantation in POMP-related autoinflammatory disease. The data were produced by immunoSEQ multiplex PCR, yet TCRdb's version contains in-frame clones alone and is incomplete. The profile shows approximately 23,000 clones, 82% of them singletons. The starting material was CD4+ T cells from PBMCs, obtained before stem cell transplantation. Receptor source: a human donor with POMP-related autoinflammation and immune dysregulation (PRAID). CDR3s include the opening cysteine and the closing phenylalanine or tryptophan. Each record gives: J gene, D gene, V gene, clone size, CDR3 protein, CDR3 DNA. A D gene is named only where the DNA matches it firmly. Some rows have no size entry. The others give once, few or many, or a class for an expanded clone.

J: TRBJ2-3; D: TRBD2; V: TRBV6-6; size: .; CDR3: CASSTQRSGGVDTQYF; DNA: TGTGCCAGCAGCACACAAAGGAGCGGGGGGGTAGATACGCAGTATTTT
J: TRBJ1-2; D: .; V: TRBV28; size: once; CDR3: CASRANYGYTF; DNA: TGTGCCAGCAGGGCAAACTATGGCTACACCTTC
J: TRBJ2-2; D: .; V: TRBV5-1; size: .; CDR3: CASSLPEGAGGESGELFF; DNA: TGCGCCAGCAGCCTCCCGGAGGGGGCGGGAGGCGAATCCGGGGAGCTGTTTTTT
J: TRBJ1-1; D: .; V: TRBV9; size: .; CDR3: CASSAGQLNTEAFF; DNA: TGTGCCAGCAGCGCCGGACAGCTAAACACTGAAGCTTTCTTT
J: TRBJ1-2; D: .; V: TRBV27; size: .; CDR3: CASSLGVPGLLYGYTF; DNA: TGTGCCAGCAGTCTAGGGGTCCCGGGGCTTCTCTATGGCTACACCTTC
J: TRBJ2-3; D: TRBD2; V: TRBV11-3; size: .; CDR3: CASSARLAGAGTDTQYF; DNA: TGTGCCAGCAGCGCAAGACTAGCGGGAGCTGGCACAGATACGCAGTATTTT
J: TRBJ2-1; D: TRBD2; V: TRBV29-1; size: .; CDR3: CSVEVPGRGRTSVNNEQFF; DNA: TGCAGCGTTGAAGTTCCGGGCAGGGGAAGGACTAGCGTGAACAATGAGCAGTTCTTC
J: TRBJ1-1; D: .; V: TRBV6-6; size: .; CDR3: CASSYTQQGGTEAFF; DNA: TGTGCCAGCAGTTACACTCAACAGGGCGGCACTGAAGCTTTCTTT
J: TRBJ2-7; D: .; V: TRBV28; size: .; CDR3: CASSLTGFPYEQYF; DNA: TGTGCCAGCAGTTTAACAGGGTTCCCCTACGAGCAGTACTTC
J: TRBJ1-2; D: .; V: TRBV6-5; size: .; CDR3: CASSYSGESYGYTF; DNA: TGTGCCAGCAGTTACTCGGGGGAGTCCTATGGCTACACCTTC
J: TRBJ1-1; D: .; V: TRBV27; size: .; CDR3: CASSYSVLMNTEAFF; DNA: TGTGCCAGCAGTTACAGCGTTCTTATGAACACTGAAGCTTTCTTT
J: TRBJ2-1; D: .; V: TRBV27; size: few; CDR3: CASSLSSGLTYNEQFF; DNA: TGTGCCAGCAGTTTATCCTCGGGACTGACCTACAATGAGCAGTTCTTC
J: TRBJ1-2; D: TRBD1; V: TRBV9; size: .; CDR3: CASSGLDRVYGYTF; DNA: TGTGCCAGCAGCGGCCTCGACAGGGTCTATGGCTACACCTTC
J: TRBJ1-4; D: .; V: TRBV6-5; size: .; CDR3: CASSSSLVNEKLFF; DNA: TGTGCCAGCAGCTCTAGCCTGGTTAATGAAAAACTGTTTTTT
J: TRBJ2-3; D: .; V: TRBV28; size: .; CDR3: CASSLRTDTQYF; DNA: TGTGCCAGCAGTTTAAGGACAGATACGCAGTATTTT
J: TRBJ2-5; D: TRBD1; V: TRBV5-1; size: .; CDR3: CASSLKGAGETQYF; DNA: TGCGCCAGCAGCTTGAAGGGGGCTGGGGAGACCCAGTACTTC
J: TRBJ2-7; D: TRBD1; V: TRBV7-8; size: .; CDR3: CASSLGQGIYEQYF; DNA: TGTGCCAGCAGCCTCGGACAGGGAATCTACGAGCAGTACTTC
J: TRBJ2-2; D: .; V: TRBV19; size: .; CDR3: CASSMGRNSGELFF; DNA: TGTGCCAGTAGTATGGGACGTAACTCCGGGGAGCTGTTTTTT
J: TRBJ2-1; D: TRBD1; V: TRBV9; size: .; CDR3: CASSVGGGQGYNEQFF; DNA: TGTGCCAGCAGCGTAGGTGGGGGACAGGGATACAATGAGCAGTTCTTC
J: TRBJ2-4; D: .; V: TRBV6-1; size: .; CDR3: CASSGRGTGNIQYF; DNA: TGTGCCAGCAGCGGTCGGGGGACCGGGAACATTCAGTACTTC
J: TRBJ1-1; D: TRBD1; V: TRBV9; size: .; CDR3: CASGTGRTEAFF; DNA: TGTGCCAGTGGGACAGGGAGGACTGAAGCTTTCTTT
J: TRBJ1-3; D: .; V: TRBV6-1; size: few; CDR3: CASHGQGRNTIYF; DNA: TGTGCCAGCCATGGGCAGGGCCGAAACACCATATATTTT
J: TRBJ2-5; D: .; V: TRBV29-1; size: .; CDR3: CSAAGQLEETQYF; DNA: TGCAGCGCTGCGGGTCAGTTAGAAGAGACCCAGTACTTC
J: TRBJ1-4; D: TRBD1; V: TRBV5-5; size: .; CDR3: CASSPTGYNNEKLFF; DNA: TGTGCCAGCAGCCCGACAGGGTACAATAATGAAAAACTGTTTTTT
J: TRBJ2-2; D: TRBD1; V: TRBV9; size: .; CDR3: CASSPTGDETGELFF; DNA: TGTGCCAGCAGCCCCACAGGGGACGAGACCGGGGAGCTGTTTTTT
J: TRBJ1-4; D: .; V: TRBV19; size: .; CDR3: CASSRSNEKLFF; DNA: TGTGCCAGTAGTCGAAGTAATGAAAAACTGTTTTTT
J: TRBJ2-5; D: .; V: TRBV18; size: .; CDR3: CASSPGQPQETQYF; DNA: TGTGCCAGCTCACCAGGGCAGCCCCAAGAGACCCAGTACTTC
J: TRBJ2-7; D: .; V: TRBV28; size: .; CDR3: CASSLWRGKRYEQYF; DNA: TGTGCCAGCAGTTTATGGCGAGGGAAGCGTTACGAGCAGTACTTC
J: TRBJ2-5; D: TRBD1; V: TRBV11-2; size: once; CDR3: CASSPDRVTQYF; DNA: TGTGCCAGCAGCCCGGACAGGGTGACCCAGTACTTC
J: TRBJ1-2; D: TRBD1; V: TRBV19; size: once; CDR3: CASSTRPPGGFDGYTF; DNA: TGTGCCAGTAGTACCAGACCTCCAGGGGGCTTTGATGGCTACACCTTC
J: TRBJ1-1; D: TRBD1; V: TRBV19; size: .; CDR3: CASSIARTGALNTEAFF; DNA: TGTGCCAGTAGTATAGCTAGGACAGGGGCCTTGAACACTGAAGCTTTCTTT
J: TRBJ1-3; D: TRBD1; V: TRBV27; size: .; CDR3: CASSSRQGRNTIYF; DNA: TGTGCCAGCAGTTCGAGACAGGGACGAAACACCATATATTTT
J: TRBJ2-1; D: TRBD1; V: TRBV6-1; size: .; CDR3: CASSEMDRTALYNEQFF; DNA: TGTGCCAGCAGTGAAATGGACAGGACAGCGCTCTACAATGAGCAGTTCTTC
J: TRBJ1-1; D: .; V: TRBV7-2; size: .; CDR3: CASSLRRAGNTEAFF; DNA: TGTGCCAGCAGCTTACGGCGGGCTGGAAACACTGAAGCTTTCTTT
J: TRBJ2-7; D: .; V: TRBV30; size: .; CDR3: CAWSRQVYEQYF; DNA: TGTGCCTGGAGTCGACAGGTCTACGAGCAGTACTTC
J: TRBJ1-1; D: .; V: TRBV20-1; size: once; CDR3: CSSRGNTEAFF; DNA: TGCTCATCGCGCGGGAACACTGAAGCTTTCTTT
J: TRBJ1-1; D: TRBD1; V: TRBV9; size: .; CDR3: CASSVSRDSETEAFF; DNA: TGTGCCAGCAGCGTATCGAGGGACAGCGAGACTGAAGCTTTCTTT
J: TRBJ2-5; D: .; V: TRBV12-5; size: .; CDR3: CASGLVQAQETQYF; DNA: TGTGCTAGTGGTTTGGTACAGGCCCAAGAGACCCAGTACTTC
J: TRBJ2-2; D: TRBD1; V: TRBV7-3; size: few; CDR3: CASSTQTGFAGELFF; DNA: TGTGCCAGCAGCACTCAGACAGGGTTCGCCGGGGAGCTGTTTTTT
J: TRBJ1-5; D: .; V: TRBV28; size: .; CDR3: CASSFLGQGNQPQHF; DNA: TGTGCCAGCAGTTTTTTAGGACAAGGCAATCAGCCCCAGCATTTT
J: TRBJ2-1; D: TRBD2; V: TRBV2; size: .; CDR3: CASRATSGIYNEQFF; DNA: TGTGCCAGCAGGGCGACTAGCGGAATTTACAATGAGCAGTTCTTC
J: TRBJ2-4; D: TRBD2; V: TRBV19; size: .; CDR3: CASSIAGGPGNIQYF; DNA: TGTGCCAGTAGTATAGCGGGAGGACCGGGAAACATTCAGTACTTC
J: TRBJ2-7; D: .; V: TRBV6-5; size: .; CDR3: CASSYARAYEQYF; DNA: TGTGCCAGCAGTTATGCCAGGGCCTACGAGCAGTACTTC
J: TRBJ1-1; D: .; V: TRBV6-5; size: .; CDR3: CASSFWGGYEAFF; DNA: TGTGCCAGCAGTTTCTGGGGAGGGTATGAAGCTTTCTTT
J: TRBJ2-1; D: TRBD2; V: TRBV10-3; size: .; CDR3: CAISERESYNEQFF; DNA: TGTGCCATCTCTGAGCGGGAGTCCTACAATGAGCAGTTCTTC
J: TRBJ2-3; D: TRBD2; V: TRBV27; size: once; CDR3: CASSHLAGGVTDTQYF; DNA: TGTGCCAGCAGTCACTTAGCGGGAGGAGTGACAGATACGCAGTATTTT
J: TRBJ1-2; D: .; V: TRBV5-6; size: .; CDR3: CASSLGGKLWSSYTF; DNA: TGTGCCAGCAGCTTGGGAGGCAAATTATGGAGTAGCTACACCTTC
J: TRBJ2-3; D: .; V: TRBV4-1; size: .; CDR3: CASSQIGAGDTQYF; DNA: TGCGCCAGCAGCCAAATCGGGGCCGGAGATACGCAGTATTTT
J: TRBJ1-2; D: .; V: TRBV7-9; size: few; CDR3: CASSLAGENYGYTF; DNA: TGTGCCAGCAGCTTAGCGGGGGAAAACTATGGCTACACCTTC
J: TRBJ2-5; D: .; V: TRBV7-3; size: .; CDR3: CASSLRLEETQYF; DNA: TGTGCCAGCAGCTTAAGACTAGAAGAGACCCAGTACTTC
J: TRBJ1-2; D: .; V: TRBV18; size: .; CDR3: CASSRSGANYGYTF; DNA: TGTGCCAGCTCACGATCTGGGGCGAACTATGGCTACACCTTC
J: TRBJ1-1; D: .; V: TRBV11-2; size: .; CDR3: CASSLDRLAGLAEAFF; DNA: TGTGCCAGCAGCTTAGATCGCCTGGCAGGGCTCGCTGAAGCTTTCTTT
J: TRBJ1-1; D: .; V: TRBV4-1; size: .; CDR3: CASSDYRALGAEAFF; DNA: TGCGCCAGCAGCGACTACAGGGCCCTCGGGGCTGAAGCTTTCTTT